Listed below are T cell receptor beta chains from one sample, sequenced in a study of OX40 agonist ivuxolimab in advanced cancers. Here immunoSEQ multiplex PCR was the method, and the copy in TCRdb shows in-frame clones only, minus some. Among about 58,000 clones listed, more than 80% were seen once. The material was CD4+ or CD8+ T cells sorted from blood, obtained in a trial of the OX40 agonist ivuxolimab. The source of these receptors is an adult with an advanced solid tumor such as melanoma, head and neck, liver or kidney cancer. CDR3s include the opening cysteine and the closing phenylalanine or tryptophan. The order of the fields is clone size, J gene, V gene, CDR3 length, D gene, CDR3 protein, CDR3 DNA. D genes are given only for firm matches. Rows may omit the clone size; those that give it use once, few, many or a size class.

abundance: .; j_gene: TRBJ1-5; v_gene: TRBV6-4; len: 14; d_gene: .; CDR3aa: CASSDWGANQPQHF; CDR3nt: TGTGCCAGCAGTGACTGGGGGGCCAATCAGCCCCAGCATTTT
abundance: .; j_gene: TRBJ2-5; v_gene: TRBV7-2; len: 15; d_gene: TRBD2; CDR3aa: CASTPWAGDGETQYF; CDR3nt: TGTGCCAGCACCCCCTGGGCGGGGGATGGAGAGACCCAGTACTTC
abundance: .; j_gene: TRBJ2-7; v_gene: TRBV5-1; len: 14; d_gene: TRBD1; CDR3aa: CASSPGDSPYEQYF; CDR3nt: TGCGCCAGCAGCCCCGGGGACAGCCCCTACGAGCAGTACTTC
abundance: .; j_gene: TRBJ1-1; v_gene: TRBV4-1; len: 15; d_gene: TRBD1; CDR3aa: CASSQSTGGHTEAFF; CDR3nt: TGCGCCAGCAGCCAGTCGACAGGGGGCCACACTGAAGCTTTCTTT
abundance: .; j_gene: TRBJ1-4; v_gene: TRBV28; len: 17; d_gene: TRBD1; CDR3aa: CASSTDRGRLANEKLFF; CDR3nt: TGTGCCAGCAGTACTGACAGGGGGCGATTGGCTAATGAAAAACTGTTTTTT
abundance: .; j_gene: TRBJ2-3; v_gene: TRBV29-1; len: 14; d_gene: .; CDR3aa: CSVARTGNTDTQYF; CDR3nt: TGCAGCGTTGCAAGGACGGGAAATACAGATACGCAGTATTTT
abundance: .; j_gene: TRBJ2-7; v_gene: TRBV6-4; len: 14; d_gene: TRBD2; CDR3aa: CASSYLAGGYEQYF; CDR3nt: TGTGCCAGCAGTTACTTAGCGGGGGGCTACGAGCAGTACTTC
abundance: .; j_gene: TRBJ2-7; v_gene: TRBV6-5; len: 13; d_gene: TRBD1; CDR3aa: CASRGTGVYEQYF; CDR3nt: TGTGCCAGCAGAGGGACAGGGGTCTACGAGCAGTACTTC
abundance: .; j_gene: TRBJ2-1; v_gene: TRBV5-6; len: 15; d_gene: TRBD1; CDR3aa: CASSSGQAHGDEQFF; CDR3nt: TGTGCCAGCAGCTCGGGACAGGCCCATGGGGATGAGCAGTTCTTC
abundance: .; j_gene: TRBJ2-1; v_gene: TRBV6-6; len: 14; d_gene: TRBD2; CDR3aa: CASGVAGAYNEQFF; CDR3nt: TGTGCCAGCGGGGTGGCGGGGGCCTACAATGAGCAGTTCTTC
abundance: .; j_gene: TRBJ2-5; v_gene: TRBV19; len: 13; d_gene: .; CDR3aa: CASSISVEETQYF; CDR3nt: TGTGCCAGTAGTATATCAGTCGAAGAGACCCAGTACTTC
abundance: .; j_gene: TRBJ2-1; v_gene: TRBV2; len: 15; d_gene: .; CDR3aa: CASSLLALSGNEQFF; CDR3nt: TGTGCCAGCAGTCTTCTAGCCCTCTCGGGTAATGAGCAGTTCTTC
abundance: .; j_gene: TRBJ1-4; v_gene: TRBV4-2; len: 17; d_gene: .; CDR3aa: CASSQGGGGVGNEKLFF; CDR3nt: TGTGCCAGCAGCCAAGGTGGCGGTGGGGTGGGTAATGAAAAACTGTTTTTT
abundance: .; j_gene: TRBJ2-3; v_gene: TRBV2; len: 15; d_gene: TRBD1; CDR3aa: CASSGTGLYTDTQYF; CDR3nt: TGTGCCAGCAGTGGGACAGGCCTTTACACAGATACGCAGTATTTT
abundance: .; j_gene: TRBJ2-7; v_gene: TRBV6-1; len: 14; d_gene: .; CDR3aa: CASSGQLDRYEQYF; CDR3nt: TGTGCCAGCAGTGGACAGCTGGATCGCTACGAGCAGTACTTC
abundance: .; j_gene: TRBJ2-7; v_gene: TRBV4-1; len: 15; d_gene: .; CDR3aa: CASSRQQGLPYEQYF; CDR3nt: TGCGCCAGCAGCCGACAACAGGGACTACCTTACGAGCAGTACTTC
abundance: .; j_gene: TRBJ2-4; v_gene: TRBV13; len: 17; d_gene: .; CDR3aa: CASSLGLARLAKNIQYF; CDR3nt: TGTGCCAGCAGCTTAGGGCTAGCGAGACTTGCCAAAAACATTCAGTACTTC
abundance: .; j_gene: TRBJ2-7; v_gene: TRBV11-2; len: 11; d_gene: .; CDR3aa: CATSSFYEQYF; CDR3nt: TGTGCCACCTCGTCGTTCTACGAGCAGTACTTC
abundance: .; j_gene: TRBJ1-2; v_gene: TRBV15; len: 16; d_gene: .; CDR3aa: CATSRDPGEVAYGYTF; CDR3nt: TGTGCCACCAGCAGAGATCCCGGGGAGGTGGCCTATGGCTACACCTTC
abundance: .; j_gene: TRBJ2-2; v_gene: TRBV7-8; len: 15; d_gene: .; CDR3aa: CASSLFGLPSGELFF; CDR3nt: TGTGCCAGCAGCTTATTCGGGCTACCTTCCGGGGAGCTGTTTTTT
abundance: .; j_gene: TRBJ1-1; v_gene: TRBV6-5; len: 14; d_gene: .; CDR3aa: CASSFRTENTEAFF; CDR3nt: TGTGCCAGCAGTTTCCGAACAGAGAACACTGAAGCTTTCTTT
abundance: .; j_gene: TRBJ1-6; v_gene: TRBV7-2; len: 13; d_gene: .; CDR3aa: CASSLQPGEALHF; CDR3nt: TGTGCCAGCAGCCTTCAACCGGGCGAGGCCCTCCACTTT
abundance: .; j_gene: TRBJ1-2; v_gene: TRBV27; len: 16; d_gene: .; CDR3aa: CASSLTLGRSNYGYTF; CDR3nt: TGTGCCAGCAGTTTAACCCTGGGACGGTCGAACTATGGCTACACCTTC
abundance: .; j_gene: TRBJ2-7; v_gene: TRBV6-5; len: 16; d_gene: .; CDR3aa: CASSYSARGWSYEQYF; CDR3nt: TGTGCCAGCAGTTACTCGGCCAGGGGATGGTCCTACGAGCAGTACTTC
abundance: .; j_gene: TRBJ2-2; v_gene: TRBV4-1; len: 13; d_gene: .; CDR3aa: CASSRSVTGELFF; CDR3nt: TGCGCCAGCAGTAGGTCAGTCACCGGGGAGCTGTTTTTT
abundance: .; j_gene: TRBJ2-3; v_gene: TRBV25-1; len: 14; d_gene: TRBD2; CDR3aa: CASVSGAITDTQYF; CDR3nt: TGTGCCAGCGTTAGCGGGGCGATCACAGATACGCAGTATTTT
abundance: .; j_gene: TRBJ1-1; v_gene: TRBV19; len: 15; d_gene: .; CDR3aa: CASSKEWGLNTEAFF; CDR3nt: TGTGCCAGTAGTAAGGAGTGGGGCCTTAACACTGAAGCTTTCTTT
abundance: once; j_gene: TRBJ2-7; v_gene: TRBV19; len: 14; d_gene: .; CDR3aa: CASSMGTTDSEQYF; CDR3nt: TGTGCCAGTAGTATGGGGACGACCGATAGCGAGCAGTACTTC
abundance: .; j_gene: TRBJ2-3; v_gene: TRBV7-6; len: 16; d_gene: TRBD1; CDR3aa: CASSLNRGLPTDTQYF; CDR3nt: TGTGCCAGCAGCTTAAACAGGGGGCTTCCCACAGATACGCAGTATTTT
abundance: .; j_gene: TRBJ2-2; v_gene: TRBV5-1; len: 17; d_gene: TRBD1; CDR3aa: CASSLRSGQGATGELFF; CDR3nt: TGCGCCAGCAGCTTGAGATCGGGGCAGGGGGCGACCGGGGAGCTGTTTTTT
abundance: .; j_gene: TRBJ1-1; v_gene: TRBV7-8; len: 14; d_gene: .; CDR3aa: CASSREEVNTEAFF; CDR3nt: TGTGCCAGCAGCAGAGAAGAGGTGAACACTGAAGCTTTCTTT
abundance: few; j_gene: TRBJ1-5; v_gene: TRBV19; len: 13; d_gene: .; CDR3aa: CASSTQDNQPQHF; CDR3nt: TGTGCCAGTAGTACACAGGACAATCAGCCCCAGCATTTT
abundance: .; j_gene: TRBJ2-2; v_gene: TRBV29-1; len: 14; d_gene: .; CDR3aa: CSVFGTSNTGELFF; CDR3nt: TGCAGCGTTTTCGGGACCTCGAACACCGGGGAGCTGTTTTTT
abundance: few; j_gene: TRBJ2-1; v_gene: TRBV9; len: 14; d_gene: .; CDR3aa: CASSVGRGNNEQFF; CDR3nt: TGTGCCAGCAGCGTAGGTAGGGGAAACAATGAGCAGTTCTTC
abundance: .; j_gene: TRBJ2-7; v_gene: TRBV2; len: 15; d_gene: TRBD1; CDR3aa: CASSEGTGPGHEQYF; CDR3nt: TGTGCCAGCAGTGAGGGGACAGGGCCGGGCCACGAGCAGTACTTC
abundance: .; j_gene: TRBJ2-3; v_gene: TRBV7-3; len: 16; d_gene: TRBD2; CDR3aa: CASSLTGLAGVDTQYF; CDR3nt: TGTGCCAGCAGCTTAACGGGGCTAGCGGGGGTGGATACGCAGTATTTT
abundance: .; j_gene: TRBJ2-3; v_gene: TRBV5-5; len: 15; d_gene: .; CDR3aa: CASSGEGKSTDTQYF; CDR3nt: TGTGCCAGCAGCGGGGAAGGGAAAAGCACAGATACGCAGTATTTT
abundance: few; j_gene: TRBJ2-2; v_gene: TRBV5-1; len: 14; d_gene: .; CDR3aa: CASSLTGATGELFF; CDR3nt: TGCGCCAGCAGCCTGACAGGAGCCACCGGGGAGCTGTTTTTT
abundance: .; j_gene: TRBJ2-2; v_gene: TRBV19; len: 20; d_gene: TRBD1; CDR3aa: CASTLTAGYPGQENTGELFF; CDR3nt: TGTGCCAGTACTCTCACTGCGGGTTATCCGGGACAGGAGAACACCGGGGAGCTGTTTTTT
abundance: .; j_gene: TRBJ1-1; v_gene: TRBV7-2; len: 13; d_gene: .; CDR3aa: CASSLALGETAFF; CDR3nt: TGTGCCAGCAGCTTAGCGCTGGGTGAAACGGCTTTCTTT
abundance: few; j_gene: TRBJ2-1; v_gene: TRBV7-8; len: 14; d_gene: .; CDR3aa: CASSPRGRGNEQFF; CDR3nt: TGTGCCAGCAGCCCCCGGGGAAGGGGCAATGAGCAGTTCTTC
abundance: .; j_gene: TRBJ2-1; v_gene: TRBV18; len: 16; d_gene: .; CDR3aa: CASSPVPGSSYNEQFF; CDR3nt: TGTGCCAGCTCCCCGGTTCCGGGGAGCTCCTACAATGAGCAGTTCTTC
abundance: .; j_gene: TRBJ1-1; v_gene: TRBV10-1; len: 14; d_gene: TRBD1; CDR3aa: CASRTGGRDTEAFF; CDR3nt: TGCGCCAGCAGGACAGGGGGCCGGGACACTGAAGCTTTCTTT
abundance: .; j_gene: TRBJ2-3; v_gene: TRBV19; len: 16; d_gene: TRBD1; CDR3aa: CASSPDRGQVADTQYF; CDR3nt: TGTGCCAGTAGTCCGGACAGGGGGCAGGTGGCAGATACGCAGTATTTT
abundance: few; j_gene: TRBJ2-3; v_gene: TRBV7-8; len: 16; d_gene: .; CDR3aa: CASSPEGTHQADTQYF; CDR3nt: TGTGCCAGCAGCCCCGAAGGGACCCATCAGGCAGATACGCAGTATTTT
abundance: .; j_gene: TRBJ2-3; v_gene: TRBV19; len: 14; d_gene: .; CDR3aa: CASSMATSTDTQYF; CDR3nt: TGTGCCAGTAGTATGGCCACCTCAACAGATACGCAGTATTTT
abundance: .; j_gene: TRBJ1-3; v_gene: TRBV29-1; len: 13; d_gene: .; CDR3aa: CSVTGRTGNTIYF; CDR3nt: TGCAGCGTAACCGGGAGGACTGGAAACACCATATATTTT
abundance: few; j_gene: TRBJ1-2; v_gene: TRBV7-9; len: 17; d_gene: .; CDR3aa: CASSQSGGHTLNYGYTF; CDR3nt: TGTGCCAGCAGCCAATCGGGGGGACATACGTTAAACTATGGCTACACCTTC
abundance: .; j_gene: TRBJ2-6; v_gene: TRBV2; len: 18; d_gene: TRBD2; CDR3aa: CARLALSGRASGANVLTF; CDR3nt: TGTGCCAGACTAGCGTTAAGTGGGCGGGCTTCTGGGGCCAACGTCCTGACTTTC
abundance: .; j_gene: TRBJ1-1; v_gene: TRBV5-4; len: 15; d_gene: TRBD1; CDR3aa: CASSSRTGTNTEAFF; CDR3nt: TGTGCCAGCAGCTCCAGGACAGGGACGAACACTGAAGCTTTCTTT
abundance: .; j_gene: TRBJ2-7; v_gene: TRBV19; len: 13; d_gene: .; CDR3aa: CASSIDRGYEQYF; CDR3nt: TGTGCCAGTAGTATAGATCGGGGGTACGAGCAGTACTTC
abundance: .; j_gene: TRBJ2-3; v_gene: TRBV11-3; len: 18; d_gene: TRBD2; CDR3aa: CASSSSFPTSGSTDTQYF; CDR3nt: TGTGCCAGCAGCTCTAGCTTCCCAACTAGCGGCTCCACAGATACGCAGTATTTT
abundance: .; j_gene: TRBJ2-1; v_gene: TRBV6-5; len: 13; d_gene: .; CDR3aa: CASSPSLYNEQFF; CDR3nt: TGTGCCAGCAGTCCAAGCCTCTACAATGAGCAGTTCTTC
abundance: few; j_gene: TRBJ1-1; v_gene: TRBV7-8; len: 14; d_gene: .; CDR3aa: CASSLGYRSAEAFF; CDR3nt: TGTGCCAGCAGCTTAGGGTATCGGAGTGCTGAAGCTTTCTTT
abundance: few; j_gene: TRBJ2-3; v_gene: TRBV7-7; len: 15; d_gene: .; CDR3aa: CASSRPTGEGNTQYF; CDR3nt: TGTGCCAGCAGCAGACCGACAGGGGAGGGTAATACGCAGTATTTT
abundance: .; j_gene: TRBJ2-3; v_gene: TRBV5-5; len: 14; d_gene: .; CDR3aa: CASSLVNPADTQYF; CDR3nt: TGTGCCAGCAGCTTGGTAAACCCGGCAGATACGCAGTATTTT
abundance: .; j_gene: TRBJ2-2; v_gene: TRBV18; len: 16; d_gene: .; CDR3aa: CASSPRGPQNTGELFF; CDR3nt: TGTGCCAGCTCACCCCGGGGACCGCAGAACACCGGGGAGCTGTTTTTT
abundance: .; j_gene: TRBJ1-1; v_gene: TRBV6-5; len: 11; d_gene: .; CDR3aa: CASGGEEKAFF; CDR3nt: TGTGCCTCGGGAGGGGAGGAGAAAGCTTTCTTT
abundance: .; j_gene: TRBJ2-5; v_gene: TRBV9; len: 16; d_gene: .; CDR3aa: CASSVAGQGGQETQYF; CDR3nt: TGTGCCAGCAGCGTAGCTGGTCAGGGAGGCCAAGAGACCCAGTACTTC